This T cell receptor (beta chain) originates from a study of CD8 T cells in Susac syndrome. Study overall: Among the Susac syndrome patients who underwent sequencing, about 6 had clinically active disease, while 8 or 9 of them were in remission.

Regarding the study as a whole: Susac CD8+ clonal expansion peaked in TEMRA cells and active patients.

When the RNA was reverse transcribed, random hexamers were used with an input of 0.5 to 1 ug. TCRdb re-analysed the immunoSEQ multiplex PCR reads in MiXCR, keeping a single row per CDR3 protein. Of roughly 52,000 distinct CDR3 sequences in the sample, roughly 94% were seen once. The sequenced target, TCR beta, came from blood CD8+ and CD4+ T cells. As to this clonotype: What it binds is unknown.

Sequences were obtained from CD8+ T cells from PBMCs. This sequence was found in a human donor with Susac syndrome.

The CDR3 sequence is CASSWGGHGYTF. In nucleotides, the CDR3 is TGTGCCAGCAGTTGGGGGGGGCATGGCTACACCTTC. The chain joins TRBV13 to TRBJ1-2; tentative D call: TRBD1 (6 bases). CDR3 length: 12 amino acids. Trimming cost V 6 bases and J 6 bases, with 11 bases left between them. Germline V gives CDR1 PRHDT, CDR2 FYEKMQ (reference sequence).